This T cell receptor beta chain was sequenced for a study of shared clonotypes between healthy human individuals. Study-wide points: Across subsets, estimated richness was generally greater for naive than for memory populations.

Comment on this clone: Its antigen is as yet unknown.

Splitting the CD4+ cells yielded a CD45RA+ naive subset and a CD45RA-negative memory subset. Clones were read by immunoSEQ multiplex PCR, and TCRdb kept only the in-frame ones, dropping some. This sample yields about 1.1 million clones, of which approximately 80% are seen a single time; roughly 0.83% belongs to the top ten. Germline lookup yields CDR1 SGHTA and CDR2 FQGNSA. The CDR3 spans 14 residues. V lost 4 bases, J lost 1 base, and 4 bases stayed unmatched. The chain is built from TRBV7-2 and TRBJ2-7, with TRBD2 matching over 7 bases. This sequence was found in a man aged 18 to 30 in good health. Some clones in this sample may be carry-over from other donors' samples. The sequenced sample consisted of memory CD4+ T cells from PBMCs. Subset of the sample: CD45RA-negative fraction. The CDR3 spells CASSSQAGSYEQYF. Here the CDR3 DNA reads TGTGCCAGCAGCTCCCAAGCGGGGTCCTACGAGCAGTACTTC. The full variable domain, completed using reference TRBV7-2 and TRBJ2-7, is GAGVSQSPSNKVTEKGKDVELRCDPISGHTALYWYRQSLGQGLEFLIYFQGNSAPDKSGLPSDRFSAERTGGSVSTLTIQRTQQEDSAVYLCASSSQAGSYEQYFGPGTRLTVT.